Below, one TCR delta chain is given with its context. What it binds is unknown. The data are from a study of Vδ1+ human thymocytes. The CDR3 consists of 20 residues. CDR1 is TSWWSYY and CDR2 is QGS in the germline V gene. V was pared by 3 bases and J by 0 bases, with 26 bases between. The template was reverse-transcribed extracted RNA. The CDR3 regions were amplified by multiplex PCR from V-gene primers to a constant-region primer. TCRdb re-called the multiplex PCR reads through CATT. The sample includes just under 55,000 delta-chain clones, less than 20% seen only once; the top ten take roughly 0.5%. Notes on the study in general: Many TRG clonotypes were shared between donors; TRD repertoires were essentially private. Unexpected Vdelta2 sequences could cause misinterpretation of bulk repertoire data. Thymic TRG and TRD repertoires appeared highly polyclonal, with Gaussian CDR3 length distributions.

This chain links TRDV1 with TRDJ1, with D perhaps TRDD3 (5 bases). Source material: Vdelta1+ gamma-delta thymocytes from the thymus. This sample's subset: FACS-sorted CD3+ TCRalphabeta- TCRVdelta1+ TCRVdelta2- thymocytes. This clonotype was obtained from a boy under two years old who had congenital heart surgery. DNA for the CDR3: TGTGCTCTTGGGGACCCCACCTCCCGCCGGGGGTGGGAGTACACCGATAAACTCATCTTT. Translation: CALGDPTSRRGWEYTDKLIF.